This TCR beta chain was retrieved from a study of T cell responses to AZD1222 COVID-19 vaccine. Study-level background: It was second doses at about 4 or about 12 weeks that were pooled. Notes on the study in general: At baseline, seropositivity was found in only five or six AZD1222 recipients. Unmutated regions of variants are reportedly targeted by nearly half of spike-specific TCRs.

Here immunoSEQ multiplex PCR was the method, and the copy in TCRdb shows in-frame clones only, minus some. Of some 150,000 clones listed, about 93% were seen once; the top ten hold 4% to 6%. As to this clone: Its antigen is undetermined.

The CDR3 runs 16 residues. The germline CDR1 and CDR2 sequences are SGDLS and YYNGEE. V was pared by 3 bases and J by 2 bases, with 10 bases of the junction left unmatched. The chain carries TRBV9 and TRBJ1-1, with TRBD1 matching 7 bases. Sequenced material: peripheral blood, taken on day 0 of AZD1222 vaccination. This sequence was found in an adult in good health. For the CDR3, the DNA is TGTGCCAGCAGCGAAAACAGGGGCGAGAAAAACACTGAAGCTTTCTTT. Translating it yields CASSENRGEKNTEAFF. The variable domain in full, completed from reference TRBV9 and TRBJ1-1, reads DSGVTQTPKHLITATGQRVTLRCSPRSGDLSVYWYQQSLDQGLQFLIQYYNGEERAKGNILERFSAQQFPDLHSELNLSSLELGDSALYFCASSENRGEKNTEAFFGQGTRLTVV.